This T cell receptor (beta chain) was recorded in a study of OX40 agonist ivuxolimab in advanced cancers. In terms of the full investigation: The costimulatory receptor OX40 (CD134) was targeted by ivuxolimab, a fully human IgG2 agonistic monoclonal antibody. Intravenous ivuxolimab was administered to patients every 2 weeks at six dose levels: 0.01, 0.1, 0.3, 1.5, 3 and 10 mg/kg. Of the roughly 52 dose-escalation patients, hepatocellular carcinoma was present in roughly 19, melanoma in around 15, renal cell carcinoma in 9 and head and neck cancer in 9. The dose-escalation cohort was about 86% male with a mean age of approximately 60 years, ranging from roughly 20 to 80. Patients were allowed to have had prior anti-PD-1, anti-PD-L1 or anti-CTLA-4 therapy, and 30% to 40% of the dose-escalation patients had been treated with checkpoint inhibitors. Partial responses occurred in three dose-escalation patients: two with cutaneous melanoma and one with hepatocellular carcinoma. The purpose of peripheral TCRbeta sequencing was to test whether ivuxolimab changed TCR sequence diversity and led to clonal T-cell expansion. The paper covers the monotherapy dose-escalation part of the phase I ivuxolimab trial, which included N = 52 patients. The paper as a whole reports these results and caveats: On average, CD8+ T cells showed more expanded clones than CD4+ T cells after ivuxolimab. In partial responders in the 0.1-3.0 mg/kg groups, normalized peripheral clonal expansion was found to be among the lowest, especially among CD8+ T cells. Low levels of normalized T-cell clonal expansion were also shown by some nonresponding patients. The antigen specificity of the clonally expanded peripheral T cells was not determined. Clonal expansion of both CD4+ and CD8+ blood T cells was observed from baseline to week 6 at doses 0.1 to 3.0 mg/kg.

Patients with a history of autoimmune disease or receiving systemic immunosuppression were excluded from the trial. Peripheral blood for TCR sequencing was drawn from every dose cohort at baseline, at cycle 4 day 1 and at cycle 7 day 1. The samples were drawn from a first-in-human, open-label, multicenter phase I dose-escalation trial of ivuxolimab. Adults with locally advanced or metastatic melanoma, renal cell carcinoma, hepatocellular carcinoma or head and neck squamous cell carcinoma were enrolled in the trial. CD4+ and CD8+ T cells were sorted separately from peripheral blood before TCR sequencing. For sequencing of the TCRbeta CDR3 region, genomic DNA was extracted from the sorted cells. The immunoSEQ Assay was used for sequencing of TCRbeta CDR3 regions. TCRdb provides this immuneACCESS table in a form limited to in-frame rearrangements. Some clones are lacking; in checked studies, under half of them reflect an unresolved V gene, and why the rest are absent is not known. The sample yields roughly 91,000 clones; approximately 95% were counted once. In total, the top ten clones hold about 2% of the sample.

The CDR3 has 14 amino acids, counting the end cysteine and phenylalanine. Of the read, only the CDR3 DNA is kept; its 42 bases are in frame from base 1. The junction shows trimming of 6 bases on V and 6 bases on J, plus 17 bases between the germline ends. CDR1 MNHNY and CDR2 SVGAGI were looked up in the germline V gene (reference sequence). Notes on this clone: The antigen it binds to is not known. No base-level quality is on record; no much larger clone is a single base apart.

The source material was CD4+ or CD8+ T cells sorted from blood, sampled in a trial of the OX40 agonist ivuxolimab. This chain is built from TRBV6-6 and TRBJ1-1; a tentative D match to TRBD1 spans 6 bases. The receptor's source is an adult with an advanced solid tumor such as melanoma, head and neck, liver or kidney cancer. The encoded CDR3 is CASSPAPGASEAFF. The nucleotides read TGTGCCAGCAGCCCCGCCCCGGGGGCGTCTGAAGCTTTCTTT.